A selection of T cell receptor beta chains follows, all from one sample in a study of blood T cell repertoires in COVID-19. TCRdb's copy holds only in-frame clones and misses some; the assay was immunoSEQ multiplex PCR. The sample shows around 370,000 clones, over 80% of them seen only once. Sequences were obtained from peripheral blood. These receptors originate from a woman in her forties or fifties with COVID-19, enrolled during active disease. CDR3s leave out the opening cysteine and the closing phenylalanine or tryptophan.

J,V,CDR3
TRBJ1-3,TRBV9,ASSVAGSGNTIY
TRBJ2-7,TRBV13,ASSITGTSVTYEQY
TRBJ2-7,TRBV6-5,AGRRDSYEQY
TRBJ2-3,TRBV7-9,ASSLGGLSTDTQY
TRBJ1-1,TRBV7-9,ASSLASGAEAF
TRBJ1-2,TRBV25-1,ASSEVGGGNSYT
TRBJ1-2,TRBV29-1,SVDPRGTDGYT
TRBJ2-3,TRBV5-8,ASSLGSGSTDTQY
TRBJ1-2,TRBV29-1,SVGRRLDGYT
TRBJ2-7,TRBV5-4,ASSLGQTSGSGNEQY
TRBJ1-6,TRBV27,ASSLTWVGQGYNSPLH
TRBJ2-7,TRBV2,ASSEGQNSLYEQY
TRBJ2-5,TRBV5-1,ASCPGGGSRETQY
TRBJ2-7,TRBV5-1,ASSASSGRAYEQY
TRBJ2-1,TRBV5-1,ASRSGIYNEQF
TRBJ2-1,TRBV30,AWRFNNEQF
TRBJ2-1,TRBV2,ASSVEGHEQF
TRBJ1-5,TRBV27,ASSSGTGIQPQH
TRBJ1-2,TRBV19,ASSLQGSFLYGYT
TRBJ1-4,TRBV10-2,ASSEEGRGEKLF
TRBJ2-3,TRBV7-3,ASSPPGLGSDTQY
TRBJ2-5,TRBV2,ASSSSGGARETQY
TRBJ2-1,TRBV2,ASRGQVYLNEQF
TRBJ2-7,TRBV9,ASSVGHEQY
TRBJ1-5,TRBV19,ASSTVPGGSNQPQH
TRBJ2-3,TRBV7-2,ASSSGLRGTDTQY